This T cell receptor (beta chain) was identified during a study of shared clonotypes between healthy human individuals. Study details: A couple of women and three men aged 18 to 49 served as donors.

Produced via immunoSEQ multiplex PCR; TCRdb's table is partial and in-frame only. The data show some 2,000,000 clones, 90% to 95% seen once. Germline-derived CDR1 and CDR2 are DFQATT and SNEGSKA (reference sequence). This CDR3 is 10 amino acids long. The V end lost 1 base, the J end lost 5 bases, and 2 bases lay between the germline ends. Comments on this clone: Distinct nucleotide sequences in the sample also encode this CDR3.

Sequenced: naive CD4+ T cells sorted from blood. Specified subset: CD45RA+ positively selected. The rearrangement joins TRBV20-1 to TRBJ2-5; D gene uncertain. The origin of this receptor is a man aged 18 to 30 in good health. Here the CDR3 DNA reads TGCAGTGCTAGAGCGGAGACCCAGTACTTC. Translating it yields CSARAETQYF.